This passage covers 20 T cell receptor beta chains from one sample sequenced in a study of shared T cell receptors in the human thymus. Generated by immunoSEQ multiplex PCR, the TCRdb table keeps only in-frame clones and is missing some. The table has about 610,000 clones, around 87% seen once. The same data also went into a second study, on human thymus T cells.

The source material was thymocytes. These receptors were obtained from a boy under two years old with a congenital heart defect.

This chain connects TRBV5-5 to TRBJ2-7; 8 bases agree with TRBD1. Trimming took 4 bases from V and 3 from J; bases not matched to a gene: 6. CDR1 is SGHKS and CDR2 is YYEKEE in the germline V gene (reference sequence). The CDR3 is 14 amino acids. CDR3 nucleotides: TGTGCCAGCAGCGCCGGGACAGGTGACTACGAGCAGTACTTC. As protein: CASSAGTGDYEQYF.

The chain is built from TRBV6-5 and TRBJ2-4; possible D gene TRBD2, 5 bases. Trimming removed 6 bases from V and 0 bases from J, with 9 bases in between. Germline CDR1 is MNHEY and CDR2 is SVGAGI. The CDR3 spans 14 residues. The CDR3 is CASSPGLAKNIQYF. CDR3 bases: TGTGCCAGCAGCCCCGGACTAGCCAAAAACATTCAGTACTTC.

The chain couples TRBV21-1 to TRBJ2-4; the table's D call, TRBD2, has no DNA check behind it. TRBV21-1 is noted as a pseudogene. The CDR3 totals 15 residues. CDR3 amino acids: CASSKAPSRSDIQYF. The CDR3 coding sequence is TGTGCCAGCAGCAAGGCCCCATCTAGGTCGGACATTCAGTACTTC.

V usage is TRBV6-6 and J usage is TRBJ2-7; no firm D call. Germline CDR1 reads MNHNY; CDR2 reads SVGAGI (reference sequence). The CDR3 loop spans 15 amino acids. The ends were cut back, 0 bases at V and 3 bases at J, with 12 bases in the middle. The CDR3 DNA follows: TGTGCCAGCAGTTACTCGCCAGGCCCTAACTACGAGCAGTACTTC. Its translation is CASSYSPGPNYEQYF.

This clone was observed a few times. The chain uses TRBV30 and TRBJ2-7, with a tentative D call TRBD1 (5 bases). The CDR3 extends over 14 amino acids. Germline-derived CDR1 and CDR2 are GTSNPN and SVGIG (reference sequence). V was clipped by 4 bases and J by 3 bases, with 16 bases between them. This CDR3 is CAWTSVRVNYEQYF. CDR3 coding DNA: TGTGCCTGGACTTCGGTCAGGGTGAACTACGAGCAGTACTTC. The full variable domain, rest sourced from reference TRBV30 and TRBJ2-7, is SQTIHQWPATLVQPVGSPLSLECTVEGTSNPNLYWYRQAAGRGLQLLFYSVGIGQISSEVPQNLSASRPQDRQFILSSKKLLLSDSGFYLCAWTSVRVNYEQYFGPGTRLTVT.

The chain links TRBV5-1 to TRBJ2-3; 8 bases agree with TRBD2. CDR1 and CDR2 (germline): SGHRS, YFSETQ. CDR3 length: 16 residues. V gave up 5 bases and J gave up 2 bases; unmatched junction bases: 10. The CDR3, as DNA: TGCGCCAGCAGAGGTCGGGAGGGCCAATTCACAGATACGCAGTATTTT. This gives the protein CASRGREGQFTDTQYF.

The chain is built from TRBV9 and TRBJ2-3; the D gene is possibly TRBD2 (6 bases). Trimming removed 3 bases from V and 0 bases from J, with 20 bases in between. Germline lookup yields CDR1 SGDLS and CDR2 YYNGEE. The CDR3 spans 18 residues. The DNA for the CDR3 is TGTGCCAGCAGCGCCACCGGGGGTGACCAGCGTAGCACAGATACGCAGTATTTT. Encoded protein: CASSATGGDQRSTDTQYF.

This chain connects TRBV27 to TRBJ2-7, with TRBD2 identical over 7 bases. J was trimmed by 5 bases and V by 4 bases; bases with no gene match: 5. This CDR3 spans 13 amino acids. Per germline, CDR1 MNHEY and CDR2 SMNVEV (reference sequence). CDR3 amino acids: CASSSPGGNEQYF. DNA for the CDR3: TGTGCCAGCAGTTCCCCGGGGGGAAACGAGCAGTACTTC.

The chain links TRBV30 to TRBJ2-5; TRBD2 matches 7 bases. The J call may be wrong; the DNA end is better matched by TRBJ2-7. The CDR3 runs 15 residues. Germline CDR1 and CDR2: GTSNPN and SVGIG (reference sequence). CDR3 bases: TGTGCCTGGAGGGCAACTAGCGCCAAGACCTACGAGCAGTACTTC. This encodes CAWRATSAKTYEQYF.

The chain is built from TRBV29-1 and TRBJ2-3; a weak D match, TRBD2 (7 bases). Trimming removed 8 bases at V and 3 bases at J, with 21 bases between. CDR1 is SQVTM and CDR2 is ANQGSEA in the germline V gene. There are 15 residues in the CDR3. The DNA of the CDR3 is TGCAGCCCCCTGTTGTTGGCGGGGGCTACAGATACGCAGTATTTT. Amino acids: CSPLLLAGATDTQYF.

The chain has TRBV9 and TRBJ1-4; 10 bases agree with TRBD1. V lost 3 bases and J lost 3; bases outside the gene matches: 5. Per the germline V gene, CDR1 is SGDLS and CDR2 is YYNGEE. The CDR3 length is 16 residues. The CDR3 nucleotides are TGTGCCAGCAGCGGCGACAGGGGGCAAGCTAATGAAAAACTGTTTTTT. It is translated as CASSGDRGQANEKLFF.

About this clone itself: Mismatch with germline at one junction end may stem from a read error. The CDR3 here is CASSLSFGWESNF. The CDR3 DNA reads as TGTGCCAGCAGTTTATCCTTCGGGTGGGAGAGCAACTTC. V usage is TRBV27 and J usage is TRBJ2-7; the D gene is possibly TRBD2 (5 bases). Per germline, CDR1 MNHEY and CDR2 SMNVEV (reference sequence). This CDR3 comprises 13 residues.

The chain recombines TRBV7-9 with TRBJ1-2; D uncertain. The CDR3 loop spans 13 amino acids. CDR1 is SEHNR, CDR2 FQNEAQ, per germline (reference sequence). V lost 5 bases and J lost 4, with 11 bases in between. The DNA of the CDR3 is TGTGCCAGCAGCAGAGGGTTGAGCTATGGCTACACCTTC. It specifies CASSRGLSYGYTF. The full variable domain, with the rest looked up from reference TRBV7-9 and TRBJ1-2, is DTGVSQNPRHKITKRGQNVTFRCDPISEHNRLYWYRQTLGQGPEFLTYFQNEAQLEKSRLLSDRFSAERPKGSFSTLEIQRTEQGDSAMYLCASSRGLSYGYTFGSGTRLTVV.

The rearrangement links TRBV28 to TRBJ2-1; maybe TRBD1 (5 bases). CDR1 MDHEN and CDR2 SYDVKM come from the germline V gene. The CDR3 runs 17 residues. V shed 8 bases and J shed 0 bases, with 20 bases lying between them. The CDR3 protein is CASVPGPRQPSYNEQFF. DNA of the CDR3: TGTGCCAGCGTCCCGGGCCCCCGACAGCCCTCCTACAATGAGCAGTTCTTC.

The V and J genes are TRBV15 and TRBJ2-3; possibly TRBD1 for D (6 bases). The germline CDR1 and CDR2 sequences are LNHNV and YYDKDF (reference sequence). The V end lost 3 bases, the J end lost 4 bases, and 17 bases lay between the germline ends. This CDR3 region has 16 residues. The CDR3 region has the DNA TGTGCCACCAGCAGGGAAATACAGGGATGGGCAGATACGCAGTATTTT. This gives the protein CATSREIQGWADTQYF.

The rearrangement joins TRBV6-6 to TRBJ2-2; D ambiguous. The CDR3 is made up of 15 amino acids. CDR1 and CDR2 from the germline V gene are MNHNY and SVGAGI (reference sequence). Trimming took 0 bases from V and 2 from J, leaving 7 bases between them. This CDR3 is CASSYSSLNTGELFF. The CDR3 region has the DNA TGTGCCAGCAGTTACTCCTCGCTAAACACCGGGGAGCTGTTTTTT.

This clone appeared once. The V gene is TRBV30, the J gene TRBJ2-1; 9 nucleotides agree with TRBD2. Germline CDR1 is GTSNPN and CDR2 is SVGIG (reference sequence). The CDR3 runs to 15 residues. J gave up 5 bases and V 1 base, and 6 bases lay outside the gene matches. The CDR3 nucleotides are TGTGCCTGGAGTGGGTCTAGCGGGATTAACAATGAGCAGTTCTTC. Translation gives CAWSGSSGINNEQFF.

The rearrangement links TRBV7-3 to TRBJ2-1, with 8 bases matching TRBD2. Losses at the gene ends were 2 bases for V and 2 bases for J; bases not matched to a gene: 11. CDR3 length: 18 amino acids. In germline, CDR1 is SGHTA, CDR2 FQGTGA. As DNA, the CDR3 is TGTGCCAGCAGCTTATGGGATCGTCGACTAGCGCCCTACAATGAGCAGTTCTTC. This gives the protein CASSLWDRRLAPYNEQFF.

The CDR3 DNA reads as TGTGCCTGGAGTGCCCCCCCCGGGCGGGATGACAATGAGCAGTTCTTC. Its translation: CAWSAPPGRDDNEQFF. J is TRBJ2-1 and V is TRBV30; the D gene is possibly TRBD2 (6 bases). V was pared by 1 base and J by 5 bases, with 18 bases between. The CDR3 sequence is 16 residues long. In germline, CDR1 is GTSNPN, CDR2 SVGIG (reference sequence).

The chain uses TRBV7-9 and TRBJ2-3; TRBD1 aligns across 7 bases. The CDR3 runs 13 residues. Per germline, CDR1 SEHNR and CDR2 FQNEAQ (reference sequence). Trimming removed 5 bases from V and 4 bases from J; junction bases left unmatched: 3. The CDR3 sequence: CASSGTGADTQYF. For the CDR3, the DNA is TGTGCCAGCAGCGGTACAGGGGCAGATACGCAGTATTTT.